This T cell receptor beta chain was sequenced for a study of Graves' ophthalmopathy and Graves' hyperthyroidism. Study-wide results and caveats: Blood contained most expanded thyroid clonotypes exceeding 0.001 frequency. A 13-signature model separated ophthalmopathy from stable hyperthyroidism, 85% to 90% sensitivity, 80% to 83% specificity.

The study enrolled ophthalmopathy donors with moderate-to-severe activity, CAS ≥3, NOSPECS ≥4 and duration under 3 months. Certain patients, namely those with other autoimmune diseases, uncontrolled infections, pregnancy or lactation, were excluded. With regard to this clonotype: The antigen is undetermined.

Trimming removed 3 bases from V and 4 bases from J, with 4 bases in between. CDR3 length: 12 residues. Scientists amplified the TCR beta CDR3 regions from RNA transcripts. First-round RT-PCR used HTBI primers; second-round multiplex PCR followed. TCRdb re-called the multiplex PCR reads with MiXCR, one entry per CDR3 protein. In the table there are 220,000 or so distinct CDR3 sequences, roughly a fifth of which are singletons. Sequenced: peripheral blood. The sequence was collected from a woman between 50 and 59 years old with Graves' ophthalmopathy. The chain carries TRBV12-3 or TRBV12-4 and TRBJ1-3; D remains unclear. CDR3 DNA: TGTGCCAGCAGTTTCCAGGGAAACACCATATATTTT. It is translated as CASSFQGNTIYF.